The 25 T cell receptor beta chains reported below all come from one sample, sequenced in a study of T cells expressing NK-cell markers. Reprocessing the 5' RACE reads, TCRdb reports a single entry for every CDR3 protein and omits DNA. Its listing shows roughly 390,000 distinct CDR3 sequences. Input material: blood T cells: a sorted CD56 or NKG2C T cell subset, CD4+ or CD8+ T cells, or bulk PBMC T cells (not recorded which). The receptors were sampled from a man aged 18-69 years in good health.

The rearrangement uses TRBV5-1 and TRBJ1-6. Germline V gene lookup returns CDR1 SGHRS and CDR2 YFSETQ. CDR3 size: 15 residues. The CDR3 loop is CASSLAGFPVSPLHF.

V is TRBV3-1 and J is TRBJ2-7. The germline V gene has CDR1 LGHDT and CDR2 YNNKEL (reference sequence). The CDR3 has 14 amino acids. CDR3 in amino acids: CASSQGYSSYEQYF.

The CDR3 here is CASSYNSKETQYF. V gene TRBV6-5 combines with J gene TRBJ2-5. The germline V gene encodes CDR1 MNHEY and CDR2 SVGAGI. CDR3 length equals 13 residues.

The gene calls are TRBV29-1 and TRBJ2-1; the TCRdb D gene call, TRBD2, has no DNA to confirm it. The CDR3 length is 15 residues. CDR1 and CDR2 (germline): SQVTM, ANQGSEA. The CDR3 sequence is CSVDSSGGLYNEQFF.

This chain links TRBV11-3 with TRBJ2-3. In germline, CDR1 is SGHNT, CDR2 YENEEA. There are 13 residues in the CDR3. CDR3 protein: CASSLSRVDTQYF.

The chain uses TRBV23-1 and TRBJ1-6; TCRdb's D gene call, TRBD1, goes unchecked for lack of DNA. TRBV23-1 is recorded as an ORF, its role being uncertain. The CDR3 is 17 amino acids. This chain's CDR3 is CASSQTGTVHYNSPLHF.

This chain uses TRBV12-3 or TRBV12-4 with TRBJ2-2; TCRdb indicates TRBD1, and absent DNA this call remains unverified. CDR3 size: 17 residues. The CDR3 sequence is CASSLTGLKTNTGELFF.

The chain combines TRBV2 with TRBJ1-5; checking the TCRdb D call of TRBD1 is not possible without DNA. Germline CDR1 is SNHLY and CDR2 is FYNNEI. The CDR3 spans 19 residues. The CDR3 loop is CASSDPRGGILNSNQPQHF.

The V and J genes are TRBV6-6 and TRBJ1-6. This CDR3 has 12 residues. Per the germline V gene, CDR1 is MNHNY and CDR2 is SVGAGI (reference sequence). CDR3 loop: CASSHSSSPLHF.

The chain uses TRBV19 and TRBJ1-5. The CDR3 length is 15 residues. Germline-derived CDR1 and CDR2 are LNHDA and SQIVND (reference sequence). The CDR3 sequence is CASSPRAQRGQPQHF.

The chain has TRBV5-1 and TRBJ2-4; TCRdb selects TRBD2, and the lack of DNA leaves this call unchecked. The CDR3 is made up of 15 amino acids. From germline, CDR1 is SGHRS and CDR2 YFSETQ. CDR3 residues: CASSIGTSGVNIQYF. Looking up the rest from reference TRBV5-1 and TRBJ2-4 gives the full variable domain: KAGVTQTPRYLIKTRGQQVTLSCSPISGHRSVSWYQQTPGQGLQFLFEYFSETQRNKGNFPGRFSGRQFSNSRSEMNVSTLELGDSALYLCASSIGTSGVNIQYFGAGTRLSVL.

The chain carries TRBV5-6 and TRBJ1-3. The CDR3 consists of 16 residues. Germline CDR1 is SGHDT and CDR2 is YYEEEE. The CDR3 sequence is CASSLVHGSSGNTIYF.

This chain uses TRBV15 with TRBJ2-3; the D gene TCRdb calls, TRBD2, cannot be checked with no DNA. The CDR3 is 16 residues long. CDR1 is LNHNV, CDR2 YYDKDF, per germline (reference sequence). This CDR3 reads CATSGAGTSGLDTQYF.

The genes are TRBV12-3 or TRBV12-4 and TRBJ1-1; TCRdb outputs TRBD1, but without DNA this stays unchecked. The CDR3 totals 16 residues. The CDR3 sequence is CASSSWGVLANTEAFF.

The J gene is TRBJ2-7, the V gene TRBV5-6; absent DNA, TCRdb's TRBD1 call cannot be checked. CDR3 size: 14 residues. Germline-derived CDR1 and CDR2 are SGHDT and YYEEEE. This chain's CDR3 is CASSRDRGEYEQYF.

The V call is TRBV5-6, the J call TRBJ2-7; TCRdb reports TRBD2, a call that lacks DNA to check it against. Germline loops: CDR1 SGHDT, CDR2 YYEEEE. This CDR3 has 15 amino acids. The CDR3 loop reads CASSLTGGPGYEQYF.

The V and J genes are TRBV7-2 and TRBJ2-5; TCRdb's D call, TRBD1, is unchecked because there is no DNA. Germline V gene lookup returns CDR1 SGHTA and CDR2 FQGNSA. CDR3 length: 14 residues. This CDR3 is CASGPRDRKETQYF. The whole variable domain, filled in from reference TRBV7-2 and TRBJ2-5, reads GAGVSQSPSNKVTEKGKDVELRCDPISGHTALYWYRQSLGQGLEFLIYFQGNSAPDKSGLPSDRFSAERTGGSVSTLTIQRTQQEDSAVYLCASGPRDRKETQYFGPGTRLLVL.

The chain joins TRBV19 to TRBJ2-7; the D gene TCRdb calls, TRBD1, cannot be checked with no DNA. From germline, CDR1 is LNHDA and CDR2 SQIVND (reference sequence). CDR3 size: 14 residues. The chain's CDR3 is CASTQQGNTYEQYF.

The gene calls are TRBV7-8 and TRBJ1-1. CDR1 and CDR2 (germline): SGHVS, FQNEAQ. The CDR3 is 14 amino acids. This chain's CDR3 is CASSLHEGITEAFF.

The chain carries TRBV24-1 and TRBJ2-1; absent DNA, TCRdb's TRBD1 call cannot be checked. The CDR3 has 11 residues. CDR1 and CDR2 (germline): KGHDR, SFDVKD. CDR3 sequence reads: CATSDNRDKFF.

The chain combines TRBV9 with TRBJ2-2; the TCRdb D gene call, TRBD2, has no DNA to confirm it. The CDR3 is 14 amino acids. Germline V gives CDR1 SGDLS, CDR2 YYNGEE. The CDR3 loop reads CASSTAGGPRELFF.

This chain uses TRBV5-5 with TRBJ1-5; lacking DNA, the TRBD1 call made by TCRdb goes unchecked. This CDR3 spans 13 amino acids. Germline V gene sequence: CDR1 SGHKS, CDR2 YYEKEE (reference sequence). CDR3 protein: CASSSEGSQPQHF.

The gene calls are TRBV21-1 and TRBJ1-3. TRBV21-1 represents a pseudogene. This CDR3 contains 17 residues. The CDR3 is CASSNTLRILSGNTIYF.

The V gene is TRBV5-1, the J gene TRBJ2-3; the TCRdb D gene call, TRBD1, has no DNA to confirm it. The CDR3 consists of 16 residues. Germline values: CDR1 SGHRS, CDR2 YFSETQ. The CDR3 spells CASRQGGQGYTDTQYF.

CDR3 region: CASSLLDRVYNEQFF. V and J are TRBV5-6 and TRBJ2-1; the D call from TCRdb, TRBD1, cannot be confirmed without DNA. CDR1 and CDR2 from the germline V gene are SGHDT and YYEEEE. This CDR3 spans 15 amino acids.